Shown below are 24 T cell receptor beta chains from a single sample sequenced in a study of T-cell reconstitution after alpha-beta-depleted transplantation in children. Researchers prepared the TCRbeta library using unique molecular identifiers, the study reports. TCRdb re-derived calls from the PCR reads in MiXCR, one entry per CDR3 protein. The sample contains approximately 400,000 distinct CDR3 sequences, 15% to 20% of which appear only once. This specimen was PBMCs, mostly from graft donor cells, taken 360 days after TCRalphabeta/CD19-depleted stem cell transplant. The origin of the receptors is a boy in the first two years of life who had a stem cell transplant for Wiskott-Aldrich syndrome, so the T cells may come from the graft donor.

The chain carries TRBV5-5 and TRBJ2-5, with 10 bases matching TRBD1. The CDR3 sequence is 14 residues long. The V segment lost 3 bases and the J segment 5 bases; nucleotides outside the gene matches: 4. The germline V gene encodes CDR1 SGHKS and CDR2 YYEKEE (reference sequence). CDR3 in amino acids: CASSYWTGGETQYF. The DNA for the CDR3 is TGTGCCAGCAGCTACTGGACAGGGGGTGAGACCCAGTACTTC.

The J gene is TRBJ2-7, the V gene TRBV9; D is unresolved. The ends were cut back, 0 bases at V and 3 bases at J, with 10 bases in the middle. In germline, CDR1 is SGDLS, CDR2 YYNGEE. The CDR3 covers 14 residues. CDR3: CASSVGRIGYEQYF. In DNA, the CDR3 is TGTGCCAGCAGCGTAGGTAGAATCGGCTACGAGCAGTACTTC.

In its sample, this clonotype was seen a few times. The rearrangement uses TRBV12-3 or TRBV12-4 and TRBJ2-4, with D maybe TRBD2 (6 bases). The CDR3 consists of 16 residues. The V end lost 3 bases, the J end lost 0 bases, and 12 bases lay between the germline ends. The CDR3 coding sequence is TGTGCCAGCAGTTTCTGGGGGACTCTAGCCAAAAACATTCAGTACTTC. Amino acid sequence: CASSFWGTLAKNIQYF.

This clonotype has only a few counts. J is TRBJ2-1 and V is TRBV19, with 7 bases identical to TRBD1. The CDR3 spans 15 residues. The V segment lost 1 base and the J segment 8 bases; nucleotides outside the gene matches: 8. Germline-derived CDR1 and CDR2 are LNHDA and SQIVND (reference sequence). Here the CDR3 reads CASSIGQGSGDEQFF. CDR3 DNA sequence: TGTGCCAGTAGTATAGGACAGGGTAGTGGGGATGAGCAGTTCTTC.

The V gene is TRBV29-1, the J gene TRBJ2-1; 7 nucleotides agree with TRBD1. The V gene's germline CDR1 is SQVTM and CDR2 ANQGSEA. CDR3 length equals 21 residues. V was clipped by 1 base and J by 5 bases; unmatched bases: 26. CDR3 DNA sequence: TGCAGCGTTGAAGTTGGGACAGAGAGAGGGGGAACCTTTGGTCCCCACAATGAGCAGTTCTTC. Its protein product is CSVEVGTERGGTFGPHNEQFF.

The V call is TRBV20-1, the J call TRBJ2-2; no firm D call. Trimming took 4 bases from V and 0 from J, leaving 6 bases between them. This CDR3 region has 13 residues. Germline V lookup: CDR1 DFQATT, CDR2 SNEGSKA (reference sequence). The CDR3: CSAMRPNTGELFF. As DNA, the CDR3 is TGCAGTGCTATGCGGCCGAACACCGGGGAGCTGTTTTTT.

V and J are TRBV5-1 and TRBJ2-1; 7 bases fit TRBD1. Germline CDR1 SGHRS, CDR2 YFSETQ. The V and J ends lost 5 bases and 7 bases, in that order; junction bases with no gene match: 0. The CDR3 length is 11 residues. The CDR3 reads CASRQGNEQFF. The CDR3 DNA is TGCGCCAGCAGACAGGGGAATGAGCAGTTCTTC.

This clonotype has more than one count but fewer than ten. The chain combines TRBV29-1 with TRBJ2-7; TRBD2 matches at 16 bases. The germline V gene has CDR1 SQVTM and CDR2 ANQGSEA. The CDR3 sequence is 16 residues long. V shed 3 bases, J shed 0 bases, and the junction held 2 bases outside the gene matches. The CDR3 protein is CSVEGLAGGISYEQYF. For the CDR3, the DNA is TGCAGCGTTGAGGGACTAGCGGGAGGGATCTCCTACGAGCAGTACTTC.

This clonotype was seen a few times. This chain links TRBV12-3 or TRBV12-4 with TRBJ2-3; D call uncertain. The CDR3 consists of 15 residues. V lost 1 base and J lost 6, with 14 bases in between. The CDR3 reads CASSLGGPRRDTQYF. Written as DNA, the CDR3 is TGTGCCAGCAGTTTAGGAGGCCCTAGACGCGATACGCAGTATTTT.

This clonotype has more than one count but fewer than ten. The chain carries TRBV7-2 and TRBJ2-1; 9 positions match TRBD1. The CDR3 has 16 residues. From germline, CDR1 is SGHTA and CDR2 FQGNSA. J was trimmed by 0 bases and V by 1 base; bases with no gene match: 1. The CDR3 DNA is TGTGCCAGCAGCTTAGACAGGGGGCCCTCCTACAATGAGCAGTTCTTC. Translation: CASSLDRGPSYNEQFF.

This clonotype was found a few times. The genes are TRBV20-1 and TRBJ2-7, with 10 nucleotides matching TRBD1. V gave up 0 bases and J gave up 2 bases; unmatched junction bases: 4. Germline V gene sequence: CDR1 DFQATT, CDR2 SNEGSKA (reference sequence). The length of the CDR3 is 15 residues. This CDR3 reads CSARDAGTGAYEQYF. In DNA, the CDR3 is TGCAGTGCTAGAGATGCCGGGACAGGGGCCTACGAGCAGTACTTC.

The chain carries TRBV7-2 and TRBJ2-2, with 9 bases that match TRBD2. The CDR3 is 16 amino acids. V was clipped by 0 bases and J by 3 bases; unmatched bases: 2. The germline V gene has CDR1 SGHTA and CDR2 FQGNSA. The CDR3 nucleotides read TGTGCCAGCAGCTTAGCTAGCGGGGGTGACACCGGGGAGCTGTTTTTT. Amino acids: CASSLASGGDTGELFF.

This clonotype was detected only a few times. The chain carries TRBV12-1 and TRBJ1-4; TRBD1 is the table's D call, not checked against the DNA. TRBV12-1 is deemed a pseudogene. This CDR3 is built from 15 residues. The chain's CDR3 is CASSCGRDRDEKLFF. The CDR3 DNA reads TGTGCCAGCAGCTGTGGCCGGGACAGAGATGAAAAACTGTTTTTT.

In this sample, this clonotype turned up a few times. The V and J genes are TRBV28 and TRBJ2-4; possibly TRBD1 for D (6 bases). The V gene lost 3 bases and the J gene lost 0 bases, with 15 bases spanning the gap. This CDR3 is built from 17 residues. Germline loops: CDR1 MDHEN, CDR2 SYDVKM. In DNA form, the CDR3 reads TGTGCCAGCAGTTTCCCCGTGGGGGCCGGAGCCAAAAACATTCAGTACTTC. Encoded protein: CASSFPVGAGAKNIQYF.

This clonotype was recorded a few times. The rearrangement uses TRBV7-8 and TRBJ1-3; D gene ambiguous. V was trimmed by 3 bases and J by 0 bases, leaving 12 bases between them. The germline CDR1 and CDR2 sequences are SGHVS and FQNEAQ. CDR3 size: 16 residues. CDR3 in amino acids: CASSLLTHSSGNTIYF. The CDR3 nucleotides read TGTGCCAGCAGCTTGCTGACGCATAGCTCTGGAAACACCATATATTTT.

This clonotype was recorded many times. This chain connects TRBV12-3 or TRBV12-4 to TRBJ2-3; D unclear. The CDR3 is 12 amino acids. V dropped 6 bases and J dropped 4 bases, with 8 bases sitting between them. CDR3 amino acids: CASRESADTQYF. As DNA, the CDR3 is TGTGCCAGCAGAGAGTCTGCAGATACGCAGTATTTT.

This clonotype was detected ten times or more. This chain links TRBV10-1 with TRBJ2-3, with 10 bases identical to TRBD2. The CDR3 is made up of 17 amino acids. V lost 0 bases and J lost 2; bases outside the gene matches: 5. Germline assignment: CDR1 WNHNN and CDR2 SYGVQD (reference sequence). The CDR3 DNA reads TGCGCCAGCAGTGAGTCTAGCGGGGGGATTCTCACAGATACGCAGTATTTT. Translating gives CASSESSGGILTDTQYF.

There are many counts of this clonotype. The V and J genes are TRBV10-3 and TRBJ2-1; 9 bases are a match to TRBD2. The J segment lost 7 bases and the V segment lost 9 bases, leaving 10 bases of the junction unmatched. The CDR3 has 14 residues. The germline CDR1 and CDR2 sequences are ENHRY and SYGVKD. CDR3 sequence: CAMRSSGSQNEQFF. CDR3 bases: TGTGCCATGCGAAGTAGCGGGAGCCAGAATGAGCAGTTCTTC.

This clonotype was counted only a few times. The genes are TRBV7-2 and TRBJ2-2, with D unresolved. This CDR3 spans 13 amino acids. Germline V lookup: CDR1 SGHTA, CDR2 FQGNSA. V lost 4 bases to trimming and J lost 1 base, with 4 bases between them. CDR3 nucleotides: TGTGCCAGCAGCTCATGGAACACCGGGGAGCTGTTTTTT. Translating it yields CASSSWNTGELFF. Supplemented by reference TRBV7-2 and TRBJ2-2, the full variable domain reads GAGVSQSPSNKVTEKGKDVELRCDPISGHTALYWYRQSLGQGLEFLIYFQGNSAPDKSGLPSDRFSAERTGGSVSTLTIQRTQQEDSAVYLCASSSWNTGELFFGEGSRLTVL.

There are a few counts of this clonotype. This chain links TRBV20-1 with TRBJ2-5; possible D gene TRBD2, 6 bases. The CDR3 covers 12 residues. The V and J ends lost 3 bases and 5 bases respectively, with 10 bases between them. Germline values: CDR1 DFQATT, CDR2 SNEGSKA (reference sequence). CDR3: CSARGGEETQYF. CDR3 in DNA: TGCAGTGCTAGGGGGGGTGAGGAGACCCAGTACTTC.

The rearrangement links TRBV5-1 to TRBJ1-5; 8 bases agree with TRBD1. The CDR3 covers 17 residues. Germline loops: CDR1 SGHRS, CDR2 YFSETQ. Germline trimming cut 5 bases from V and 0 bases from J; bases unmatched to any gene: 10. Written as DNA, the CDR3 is TGCGCCAGCAGTCCCGGGACAGGTTTCTATAGCAATCAGCCCCAGCATTTT. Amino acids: CASSPGTGFYSNQPQHF.

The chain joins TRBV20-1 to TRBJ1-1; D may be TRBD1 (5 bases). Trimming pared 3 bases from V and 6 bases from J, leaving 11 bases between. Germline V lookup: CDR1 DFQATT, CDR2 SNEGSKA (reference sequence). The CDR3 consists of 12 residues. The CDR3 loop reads CSARGGIPEAFF. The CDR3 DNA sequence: TGCAGTGCTAGGGGGGGGATCCCTGAAGCTTTCTTT.

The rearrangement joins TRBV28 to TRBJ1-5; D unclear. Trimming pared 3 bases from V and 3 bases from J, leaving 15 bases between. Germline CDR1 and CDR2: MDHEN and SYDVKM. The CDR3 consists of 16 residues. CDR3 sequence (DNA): TGTGCCAGCAGTTTTGTGGATCGAACACACAATCAGCCCCAGCATTTT. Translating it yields CASSFVDRTHNQPQHF.

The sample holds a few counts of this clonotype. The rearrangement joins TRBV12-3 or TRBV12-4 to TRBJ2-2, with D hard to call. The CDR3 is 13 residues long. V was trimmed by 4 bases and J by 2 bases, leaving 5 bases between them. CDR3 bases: TGTGCCAGCAGTTCCTATAACACCGGGGAGCTGTTTTTT. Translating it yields CASSSYNTGELFF.